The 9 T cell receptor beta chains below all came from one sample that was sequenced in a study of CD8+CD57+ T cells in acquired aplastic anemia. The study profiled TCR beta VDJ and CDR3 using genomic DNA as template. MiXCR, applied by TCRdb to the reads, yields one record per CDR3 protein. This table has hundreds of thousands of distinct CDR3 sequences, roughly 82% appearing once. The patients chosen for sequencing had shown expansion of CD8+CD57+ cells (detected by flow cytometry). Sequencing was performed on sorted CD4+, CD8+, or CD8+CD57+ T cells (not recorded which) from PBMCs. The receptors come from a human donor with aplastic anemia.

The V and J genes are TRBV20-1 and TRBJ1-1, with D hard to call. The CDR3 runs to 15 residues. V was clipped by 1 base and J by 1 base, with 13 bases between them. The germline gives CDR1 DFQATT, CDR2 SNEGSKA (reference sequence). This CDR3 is CSARGFRRTNTEAFF. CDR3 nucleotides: TGCAGTGCTAGAGGTTTTAGACGCACGAACACTGAAGCTTTCTTT.

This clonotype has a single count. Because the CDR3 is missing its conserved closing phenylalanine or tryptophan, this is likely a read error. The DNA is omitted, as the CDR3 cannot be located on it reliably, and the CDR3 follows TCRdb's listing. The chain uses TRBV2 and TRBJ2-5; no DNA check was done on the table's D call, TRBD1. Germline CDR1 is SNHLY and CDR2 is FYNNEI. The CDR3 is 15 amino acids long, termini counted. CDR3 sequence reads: CASGDRGTYTQNFYP.

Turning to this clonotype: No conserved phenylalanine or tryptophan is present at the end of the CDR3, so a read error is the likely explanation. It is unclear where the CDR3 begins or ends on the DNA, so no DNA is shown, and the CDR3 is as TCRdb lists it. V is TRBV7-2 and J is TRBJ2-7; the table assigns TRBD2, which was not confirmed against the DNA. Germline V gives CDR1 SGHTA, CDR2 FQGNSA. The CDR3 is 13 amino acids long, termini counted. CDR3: CASSLVVTSGDTL.

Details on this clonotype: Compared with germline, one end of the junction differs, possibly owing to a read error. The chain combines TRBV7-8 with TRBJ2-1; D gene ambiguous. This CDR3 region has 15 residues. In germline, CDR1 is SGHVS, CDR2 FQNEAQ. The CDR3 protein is CASSLTGGPYKEQFF. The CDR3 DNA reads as TGTGCCAGTAGCCTAACTGGCGGTCCCTACAAGGAGCAGTTCTTC.

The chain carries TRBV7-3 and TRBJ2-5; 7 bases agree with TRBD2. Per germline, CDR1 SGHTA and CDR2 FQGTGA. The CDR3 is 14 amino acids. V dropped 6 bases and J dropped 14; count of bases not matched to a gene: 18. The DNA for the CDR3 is TGTGCCAGCAGTGATGGGGGGGTCCATGAGCAGTTCTACTTC. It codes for CASSDGGVHEQFYF. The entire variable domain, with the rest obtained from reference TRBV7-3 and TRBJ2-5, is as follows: GAGVSQTPSNKVTEKGKYVELRCDPISGHTALYWYRQSLGQGPEFLIYFQGTGAADDSGLPNDRFFAVRPEGSVSTLKIQRTERGDSAVYLCASSDGGVHEQFYFGPGTRLLVL.

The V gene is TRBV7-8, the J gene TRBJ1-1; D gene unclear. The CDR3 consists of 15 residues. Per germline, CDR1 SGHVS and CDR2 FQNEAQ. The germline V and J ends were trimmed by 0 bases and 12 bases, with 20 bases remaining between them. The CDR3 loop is CASSLAGTRNTQSFF. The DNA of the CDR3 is TGTGCCAGCAGCTTAGCGGGAACTCGCAACACGCAATCTTTCTTT.

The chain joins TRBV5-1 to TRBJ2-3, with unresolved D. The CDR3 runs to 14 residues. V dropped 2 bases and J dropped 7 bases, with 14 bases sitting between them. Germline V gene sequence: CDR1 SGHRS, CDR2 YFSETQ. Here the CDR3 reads CASSFSLGEHTQYF. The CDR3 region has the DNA TGCGCCAGCAGCTTTAGTCTAGGTGAGCATACGCAGTATTTT.

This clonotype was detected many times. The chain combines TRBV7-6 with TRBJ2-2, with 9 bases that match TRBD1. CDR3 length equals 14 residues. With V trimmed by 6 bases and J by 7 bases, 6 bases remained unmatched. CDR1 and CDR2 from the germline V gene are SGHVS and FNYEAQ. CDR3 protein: CASRNRGQGGELFF. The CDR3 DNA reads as TGTGCCAGCAGAAACAGGGGGCAGGGCGGGGAGCTGTTTTTT.

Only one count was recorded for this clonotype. This chain's CDR3 is CASSLSPLAGGLNEQFF. The CDR3 DNA reads as TGTGCCAGCAGCTTATCCCCCCTAGCGGGGGGGCTGAATGAGCAGTTCTTC. The chain recombines TRBV11-2 with TRBJ2-1; TRBD2 matches at 12 bases. The CDR3 is made up of 17 amino acids. Germline V lookup: CDR1 SGHAT, CDR2 FQNNGV. J gave up 7 bases and V 2 bases, and 9 bases lay outside the gene matches.